This T cell receptor (beta chain) was captured by sequencing in a study of CD8 T cells in Susac syndrome. It was with random hexamers that about 0.45 to 1 ug RNA was reverse transcribed. A multiplex approach, immunoSEQ multiplex PCR, amplified TCR beta CDR3 across 54 Vbeta and 13 Jbeta. Using its own MiXCR run on the immunoSEQ multiplex PCR reads, TCRdb lists one record per CDR3 protein. This sample carries under 550,000 distinct CDR3 sequences, 85% to 90% of them seen once, and the ten largest clones take 0.09% to 0.15%. Included as multiple sclerosis controls were treatment-naive patients who had stable or active relapsing-remitting disease. The sequenced sample was CD8+ T cells from PBMCs. This sequence originates from a human donor with multiple sclerosis.

Here the CDR3 reads CSVADGASGANVLTF. CDR3 sequence (DNA): TGCAGCGTCGCTGACGGGGCCTCTGGGGCCAACGTCCTGACTTTC. The chain is built from TRBV29-1 and TRBJ2-6; D possibly matches TRBD1 or TRBD2 (5 bases each). Germline-derived CDR1 and CDR2 are SQVTM and ANQGSEA. The CDR3 spans 15 residues. V lost 6 bases, J lost 0 bases, and 12 bases lay in between.